This TCR beta chain stems from a study of blood T cell repertoires in COVID-19. CDR1 and CDR2 (germline): SGHDT, YYEEEE. V was cut by 1 base and J by 2 bases, with 7 bases left in between. The CDR3 has 14 residues. Using immunoSEQ multiplex PCR, the repertoire was profiled, and TCRdb retains in-frame clones only, with some absent. The sample has 100,000 to 150,000 clones, more than 85% seen once. The rearrangement links TRBV5-6 to TRBJ1-5; no definite D call. The sequence was obtained from a man in his forties or fifties with COVID-19, enrolled during active disease. The sequenced material came from peripheral blood. CDR3 sequence: CASSLYEGNQPQHF. The CDR3 bases are TGTGCCAGCAGCTTGTACGAGGGCAATCAGCCCCAGCATTTT.